The present entry profiles one T cell receptor (beta chain) with its context. Profiled with immunoSEQ multiplex PCR; TCRdb holds only in-frame clones, not every one. This table holds hundreds of thousands of clones, 85% to 90% found once. This sample stems from a study of blood T cell repertoires in COVID-19. This CDR3 spans 13 amino acids. Germline V gene lookup returns CDR1 WSHSY and CDR2 SAAADI. V shed 5 bases and J shed 3 bases, with 11 bases lying between them. Which cohort a participant joined came from the clinical history participants gave. The TCR comes from a man aged 25-40 years who had recovered from COVID-19. The sequenced sample was PBMCs or T cells enriched from blood (not recorded which). V gene TRBV10-2 combines with J gene TRBJ2-7, with D perhaps TRBD1 (6 bases). The CDR3 region is CASSSPGVYEQYF. The CDR3 coding sequence is TGCGCCAGCAGTAGCCCAGGGGTCTACGAGCAGTACTTC.